One sample yielded the 24 T cell receptor beta chains listed below, sequenced in a study of T cell responses to AZD1222 COVID-19 vaccine. TCRdb's copy holds only in-frame clones and misses some; the assay was immunoSEQ multiplex PCR. The data hold around 70,000 clones, with 80% observed a single time. The starting material was peripheral blood, obtained on day 0 of AZD1222 vaccination. The receptors here all came from an adult in good health.

This chain's CDR3 is CATREDREMYSNQPQHF. CDR3 nucleotide sequence: TGTGCCACCAGAGAGGACAGGGAGATGTATAGCAATCAGCCCCAGCATTTT. V is TRBV15 and J is TRBJ1-5; 8 bases map to TRBD1. This CDR3 spans 17 amino acids. Germline V gene sequence: CDR1 LNHNV, CDR2 YYDKDF (reference sequence). With 6 bases clipped from V and 0 bases from J, the junction kept 10 bases outside the gene matches.

The V gene is TRBV6-2 or TRBV6-3, the J gene TRBJ2-7, with D possibly matching TRBD2 (7 bases). The CDR3 contains 13 residues. Germline lookup yields CDR1 MNHEY and CDR2 SVGEGT. With 4 bases removed from V and 11 bases from J, the gap between germline ends came to 18 bases. DNA for the CDR3: TGTGCCAGCAGTTCCCAAAGGGGGGGACAAGAGTACTTC. Its protein product is CASSSQRGGQEYF.

The J gene is TRBJ1-5, the V gene TRBV19, with TRBD1 as a possible D gene (5 bases). The germline CDR1 and CDR2 sequences are LNHDA and SQIVND (reference sequence). The CDR3 has 14 amino acids. The V gene lost 3 bases and the J gene lost 3 bases, with 9 bases spanning the gap. CDR3: CASSIPTANQPQHF. The DNA of the CDR3 is TGTGCCAGTAGTATTCCGACAGCCAATCAGCCCCAGCATTTT.

The genes are TRBV7-8 and TRBJ1-2; D might be TRBD1 (5 bases). Germline loops: CDR1 SGHVS, CDR2 FQNEAQ. The CDR3 is made up of 16 amino acids. The ends were cut back, 3 bases at V and 4 bases at J, with 18 bases in the middle. Written as DNA, the CDR3 is TGTGCCAGCAGCTTGGGACGACGGCCGGTAGTCTATGGCTACACCTTC. It translates to CASSLGRRPVVYGYTF.

This clone has a handful of counts. This sequence joins TRBV4-2 and TRBJ2-2, with 11 bases that match TRBD2. The CDR3 consists of 19 residues. The germline CDR1 and CDR2 sequences are LGHNA and YNFKEQ. Losses at the gene ends were 0 bases for V and 5 bases for J; bases not matched to a gene: 11. The CDR3 DNA reads TGTGCCAGCAGCCAAGATGACGGGCTTAGCGGGGGGGTTACCGGGGAGCTGTTTTTT. This sequence encodes CASSQDDGLSGGVTGELFF.

The chain has TRBV19 and TRBJ1-5; D is ambiguous. Germline loops: CDR1 LNHDA, CDR2 SQIVND (reference sequence). There are 12 residues in the CDR3. Trimming removed 6 bases from V and 1 base from J, with 4 bases in between. CDR3 region: CASRTSNQPQHF. CDR3 DNA sequence: TGTGCCAGTAGAACAAGCAATCAGCCCCAGCATTTT. Full variable domain (remainder filled in from reference TRBV19 and TRBJ1-5): DGGITQSPKYLFRKEGQNVTLSCEQNLNHDAMYWYRQDPGQGLRLIYYSQIVNDFQKGDIAEGYSVSREKKESFPLTVTSAQKNPTAFYLCASRTSNQPQHFGDGTRLSIL.

The CDR3 nucleotides read TGTGCCAGCAGCAAAGCAAGAACCGGGACTAGCACAGATACGCAGTATTTT. This codes for CASSKARTGTSTDTQYF. The chain links TRBV7-2 to TRBJ2-3; maybe TRBD2 (6 bases). CDR3 length: 17 amino acids. The ends were cut back, 5 bases at V and 0 bases at J, with 18 bases in the middle. Germline CDR1 reads SGHTA; CDR2 reads FQGNSA.

This clone was counted between two and nine times. The CDR3 is CASSGDRGTQYF. The CDR3 region has the DNA TGTGCCAGCAGCGGGGACAGGGGAACGCAGTATTTT. This chain uses TRBV5-6 with TRBJ2-3; 10 bases line up with TRBD1. The J segment lost 9 bases and the V segment lost 4 bases, leaving 2 bases of the junction unmatched. This CDR3 has 12 residues. Germline loops: CDR1 SGHDT, CDR2 YYEEEE.

The rearrangement uses TRBV6-5 and TRBJ2-1; D is undetermined. V dropped 2 bases and J dropped 1 base, with 9 bases sitting between them. The germline gives CDR1 MNHEY, CDR2 SVGAGI. This CDR3 contains 15 residues. Here the CDR3 reads CASSYTGRSYNEQFF. The CDR3 nucleotides read TGTGCCAGCAGTTACACGGGTCGGTCCTACAATGAGCAGTTCTTC.

The chain couples TRBV11-3 to TRBJ2-2, with a tentative D call TRBD1 (5 bases). The CDR3 contains 16 residues. Germline lookup yields CDR1 SGHNT and CDR2 YENEEA. V lost 1 base to trimming and J lost 2 bases, with 11 bases between them. The CDR3: CASSLARGYNTGELFF. CDR3 sequence (DNA): TGTGCCAGCAGCTTAGCTAGGGGATATAACACCGGGGAGCTGTTTTTT.

This rearrangement joins TRBV29-1 to TRBJ2-7; D is possibly TRBD1 or TRBD2 (5 bases each). With 7 bases removed from V and 9 bases from J, the gap between germline ends came to 16 bases. The CDR3 is made up of 11 amino acids. The germline CDR1 and CDR2 sequences are SQVTM and ANQGSEA. Here the CDR3 reads CSGAEGFVQYF. CDR3 nucleotides: TGCAGCGGTGCCGAGGGGTTTGTGCAGTACTTC.

V is TRBV19 and J is TRBJ2-3, with TRBD2 as a possible D gene (7 bases). V was shortened by 11 bases and J by 6 bases, with 24 bases between the two germline ends. The CDR3 loop spans 15 amino acids. CDR1 is LNHDA and CDR2 is SQIVND in the germline V gene (reference sequence). The CDR3 nucleotides are TGTGCCTCAAGTACAGAGGGGGGGCCGAGGGATACGCAGTATTTT. Its protein is CASSTEGGPRDTQYF.

The chain joins TRBV5-1 to TRBJ1-1; D unresolved. This CDR3 comprises 16 residues. Per the germline V gene, CDR1 is SGHRS and CDR2 is YFSETQ. V shed 2 bases and J shed 0 bases, with 14 bases lying between them. The CDR3 bases are TGCGCCAGCAGCTTAACCACGGGGAGAATGAACACTGAAGCTTTCTTT. The encoded protein is CASSLTTGRMNTEAFF.

V gene TRBV6-2 or TRBV6-3 combines with J gene TRBJ1-6; no definite D call. V was cut by 2 bases and J by 6 bases, with 8 bases left in between. This CDR3 has 14 amino acids. CDR1 is MNHEY and CDR2 is SVGEGT in the germline V gene. CDR3 residues: CASSYVAANSPLHF. As DNA, the CDR3 is TGTGCCAGCAGTTACGTGGCAGCTAATTCACCCCTCCACTTT.

This clone was recorded once. The rearrangement links TRBV27 to TRBJ2-1; 7 nucleotides agree with TRBD1. Trimming took 4 bases from V and 10 from J; bases not matched to a gene: 7. Per germline, CDR1 MNHEY and CDR2 SMNVEV (reference sequence). This CDR3 is built from 13 residues. The CDR3, as DNA: TGTGCCAGCAGTTCCAACCCAGGGGGAGAGCAGTTCTTC. The encoded protein is CASSSNPGGEQFF.

The chain is built from TRBV5-1 and TRBJ2-5, with D perhaps TRBD2 (7 bases). V dropped 0 bases and J dropped 7 bases, with 10 bases sitting between them. The V gene's germline CDR1 is SGHRS and CDR2 YFSETQ. This CDR3 contains 13 residues. The CDR3 loop is CASSLDREGTQYF. The CDR3 DNA sequence: TGCGCCAGCAGCTTGGACAGGGAGGGGACCCAGTACTTC.

The chain is built from TRBV9 and TRBJ2-5; 11 bases match TRBD2. CDR1 is SGDLS, CDR2 YYNGEE, per germline. The V segment lost 4 bases and the J segment 5 bases; nucleotides outside the gene matches: 10. The CDR3 runs to 16 residues. CDR3 in DNA: TGTGCCAGCAGCCGAGATGTAGCGGGGGGGCACGAGACCCAGTACTTC. Protein: CASSRDVAGGHETQYF.

In DNA form, the CDR3 reads TGCGCCAGCAGCCACCCCGGGGTTTCACCCCTCCACTTT. Amino acids: CASSHPGVSPLHF. The rearrangement uses TRBV4-3 and TRBJ1-6, with D unresolved. Germline V gives CDR1 LGHNA, CDR2 YSLEER. V lost 3 bases and J 9 bases, leaving 9 bases between the germline ends. The length of the CDR3 is 13 residues.

The genes are TRBV6-5 and TRBJ2-7, with TRBD1 identical over 7 bases. The CDR3 runs to 14 residues. The V and J ends lost 5 bases and 3 bases, in that order; junction bases with no gene match: 7. The V gene's germline CDR1 is MNHEY and CDR2 SVGAGI. The CDR3 region has the DNA TGTGCCAGCAGTCTCGACAGGGTCGGCTACGAGCAGTACTTC. Protein: CASSLDRVGYEQYF.

This chain uses TRBV5-1 with TRBJ2-2; D is undetermined. V lost 1 base and J lost 4, with 5 bases in between. The CDR3 consists of 13 residues. Germline CDR1 is SGHRS and CDR2 is YFSETQ. CDR3 nucleotide sequence: TGCGCCAGCAGCTTGAGTACCACCGGGGAGCTGTTTTTT. Amino acids: CASSLSTTGELFF. Based on the CDR3 plus reference TRBV5-1 and TRBJ2-2, the full variable domain is KAGVTQTPRYLIKTRGQQVTLSCSPISGHRSVSWYQQTPGQGLQFLFEYFSETQRNKGNFPGRFSGRQFSNSRSEMNVSTLELGDSALYLCASSLSTTGELFFGEGSRLTVL.

This rearrangement joins TRBV5-4 to TRBJ1-1; 7 bases agree with TRBD1. V trimming: 4 bases; J trimming: 1 base; junction bases outside the gene matches: 10. Germline CDR1 SGHNT, CDR2 YYREEE (reference sequence). The length of the CDR3 is 16 residues. Here the CDR3 DNA reads TGTGCCAGCAGCGCAAAGAACAGGGGACCGAACACTGAAGCTTTCTTT. This translates into CASSAKNRGPNTEAFF.

V is TRBV28 and J is TRBJ1-5; D remains ambiguous. This CDR3 contains 13 residues. Germline CDR1 is MDHEN and CDR2 is SYDVKM. Trimming removed 3 bases at V and 2 bases at J, with 5 bases between. This CDR3 reads CASSLMGNQPQHF. Written as DNA, the CDR3 is TGTGCCAGCAGTTTGATGGGCAATCAGCCCCAGCATTTT.

The chain is built from TRBV5-6 and TRBJ1-6; D unclear. The CDR3 totals 17 residues. V dropped 0 bases and J dropped 0 bases, with 10 bases sitting between them. Germline CDR1 and CDR2: SGHDT and YYEEEE. As DNA, the CDR3 is TGTGCCAGCAGCTTGGATGGACGGAGCTCCTATAATTCACCCCTCCACTTT. It translates to CASSLDGRSSYNSPLHF.

The CDR3 DNA reads as TGTGCCAGCAGCGCACAGGGTACGTCTGAAGCTTTCTTT. Protein sequence: CASSAQGTSEAFF. V is TRBV3-1 (or the pseudogene TRBV3-2) and J is TRBJ1-1, with D possibly being TRBD1 (6 bases). V was cut by 5 bases and J by 6 bases, with 13 bases left in between. The CDR3 is 13 amino acids. The germline CDR1 and CDR2 sequences are LGHDT and YNNKEL (reference sequence).